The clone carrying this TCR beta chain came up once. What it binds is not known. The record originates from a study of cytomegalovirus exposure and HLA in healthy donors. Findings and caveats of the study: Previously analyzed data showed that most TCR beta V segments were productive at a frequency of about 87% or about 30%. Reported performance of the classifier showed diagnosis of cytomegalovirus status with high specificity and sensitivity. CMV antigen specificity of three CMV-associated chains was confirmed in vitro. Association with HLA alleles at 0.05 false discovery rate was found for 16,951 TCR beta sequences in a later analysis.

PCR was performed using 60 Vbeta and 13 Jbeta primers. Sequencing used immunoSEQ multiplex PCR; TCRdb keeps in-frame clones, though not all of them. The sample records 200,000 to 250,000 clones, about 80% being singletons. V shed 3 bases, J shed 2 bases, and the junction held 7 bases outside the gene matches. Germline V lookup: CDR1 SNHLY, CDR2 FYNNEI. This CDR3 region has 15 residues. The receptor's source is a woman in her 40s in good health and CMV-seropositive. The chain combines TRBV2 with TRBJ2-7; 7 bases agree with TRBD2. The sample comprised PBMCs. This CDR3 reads CASSDDSGAPYEQYF. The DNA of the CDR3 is TGTGCCAGCAGTGATGACAGCGGGGCCCCCTACGAGCAGTACTTC.